Here is one T cell receptor beta chain with its context. CDR3 length: 14 residues. With 4 bases removed from V and 0 bases from J, the gap between germline ends came to 11 bases. Germline V gene lookup returns CDR1 SGHDT and CDR2 YYEEEE. This record belongs to a study of Graves' ophthalmopathy and Graves' hyperthyroidism. Amplification of the TCR beta CDR3 regions used RNA transcripts (as template). First-round RT-PCR used HTBI primers; second-round multiplex PCR followed. TCRdb ran MiXCR on the multiplex PCR reads and lists one entry per CDR3 protein. The sample contains 650,000 to 800,000 distinct CDR3 sequences, over 40% of which appear only once.

The sample was peripheral blood. The rearrangement links TRBV5-6 to TRBJ2-7; no clear D gene. The receptor comes from an adult man with Graves' ophthalmopathy. CDR3 bases: TGTGCCAGCAGCCTTCAGCAAAGCTCCTACGAGCAGTACTTC. It translates to CASSLQQSSYEQYF. The entire variable domain, with the rest obtained from reference TRBV5-6 and TRBJ2-7, is as follows: DAGVTQSPTHLIKTRGQQVTLRCSPKSGHDTVSWYQQALGQGPQFIFQYYEEEERQRGNFPDRFSGHQFPNYSSELNVNALLLGDSALYLCASSLQQSSYEQYFGPGTRLTVT.